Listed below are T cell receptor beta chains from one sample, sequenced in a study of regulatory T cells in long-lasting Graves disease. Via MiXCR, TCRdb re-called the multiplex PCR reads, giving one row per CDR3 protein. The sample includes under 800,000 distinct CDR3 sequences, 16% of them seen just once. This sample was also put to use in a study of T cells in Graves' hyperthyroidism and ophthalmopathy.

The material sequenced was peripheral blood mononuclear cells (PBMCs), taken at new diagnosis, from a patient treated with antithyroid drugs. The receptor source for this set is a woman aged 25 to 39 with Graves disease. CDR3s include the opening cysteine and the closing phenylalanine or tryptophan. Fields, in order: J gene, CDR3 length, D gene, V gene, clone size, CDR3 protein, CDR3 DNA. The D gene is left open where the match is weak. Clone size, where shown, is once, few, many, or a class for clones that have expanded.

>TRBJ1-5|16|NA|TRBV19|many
CASSYPDELGNQPQHF
TGTGCCAGTAGTTACCCGGACGAACTTGGCAATCAGCCCCAGCATTTT
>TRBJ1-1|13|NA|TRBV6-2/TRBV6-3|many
CASRLTGDTEAFF
TGTGCCAGCAGGCTGACGGGGGACACTGAAGCTTTCTTT
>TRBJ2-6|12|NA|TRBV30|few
CATRSGANVLTF
TGTGCCACCCGCTCTGGGGCCAACGTCCTGACTTTC
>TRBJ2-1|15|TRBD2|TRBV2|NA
CASIWTSGGNNEQFF
TGTGCCAGCATCTGGACTAGCGGGGGAAACAATGAGCAGTTCTTC
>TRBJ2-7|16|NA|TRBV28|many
CASSPWPPDDLYEQYF
TGTGCCAGCAGCCCCTGGCCCCCGGACGATCTCTACGAGCAGTACTTC
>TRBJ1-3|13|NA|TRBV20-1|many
CSAPSNSGNTIYF
TGCAGTGCTCCCTCGAACTCTGGAAACACCATATATTTT
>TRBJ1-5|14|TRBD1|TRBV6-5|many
CASSSDRGGQPQHF
TGTGCCAGCAGTTCCGACAGGGGAGGACAGCCCCAGCATTTT
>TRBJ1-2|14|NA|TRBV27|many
CASSSQSRNYGYTF
TGTGCCAGCAGTTCCCAAAGTCGGAACTATGGCTACACCTTC
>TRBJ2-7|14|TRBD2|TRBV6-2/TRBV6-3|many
CASSISGSFSEQYF
TGTGCCAGCAGTATTAGCGGGAGTTTCTCCGAGCAGTACTTC
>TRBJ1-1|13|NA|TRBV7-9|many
CASRGSRGTEAFF
TGTGCCAGCAGGGGATCGAGAGGCACTGAAGCTTTCTTT
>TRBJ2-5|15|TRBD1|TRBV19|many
CASSTVGQGEETQYF
TGTGCCAGTAGTACGGTAGGACAGGGTGAAGAGACCCAGTACTTC
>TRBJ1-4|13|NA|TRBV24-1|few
CAAWDTENEKLFF
TGTGCCGCCTGGGACACCGAGAATGAAAAACTGTTTTTT
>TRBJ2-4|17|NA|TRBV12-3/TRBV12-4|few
CASSSSRIGAAKNIQYF
TGTGCCAGCAGTTCCTCCCGAATAGGGGCGGCCAAAAACATTCAGTACTTC
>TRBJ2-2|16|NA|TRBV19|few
CASVSRRSGGTGELFF
TGTGCCAGTGTTTCTCGTAGGTCAGGTGGGACCGGGGAGCTGTTTTTT
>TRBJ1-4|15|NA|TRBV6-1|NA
CASRKRQATNEKLFF
TGTGCCAGCAGAAAACGTCAGGCAACTAATGAAAAACTGTTTTTT
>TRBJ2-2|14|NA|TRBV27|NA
CASSSLGYTGELFF
TGTGCCAGCAGTTCCCTAGGCTACACCGGGGAGCTGTTTTTT
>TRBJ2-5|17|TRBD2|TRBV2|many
CASSGAIVAGGRKTQYF
TGTGCCAGCAGTGGAGCGATAGTAGCGGGAGGGCGAAAGACCCAGTACTTC
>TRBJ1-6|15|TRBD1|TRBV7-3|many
CASSFEAGTGSPLHF
TGTGCCAGCAGCTTTGAAGCAGGGACAGGTTCACCCCTCCACTTT
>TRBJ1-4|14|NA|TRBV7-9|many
CASSLGQSNEKLFF
TGTGCCAGCAGCCTCGGACAGAGTAATGAAAAACTGTTTTTT
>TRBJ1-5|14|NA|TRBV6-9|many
CASSSTGPNQPQHF
TGTGCCAGCAGTTCAACAGGGCCCAATCAGCCCCAGCATTTT
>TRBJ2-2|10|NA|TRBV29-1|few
CSVDAGELFF
TGCAGCGTTGATGCCGGGGAGCTGTTTTTT
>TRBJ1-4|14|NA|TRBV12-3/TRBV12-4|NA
CASSSAALGEKLFF
TGTGCCAGCAGTTCGGCAGCCCTAGGCGAAAAACTGTTTTTT
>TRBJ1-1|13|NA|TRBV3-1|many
CASSQESLTEAFF
TGTGCCAGCAGCCAAGAAAGTCTTACTGAAGCTTTCTTT
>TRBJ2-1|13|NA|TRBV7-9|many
CASSEGTYREQFF
TGTGCCAGCAGCGAGGGGACCTACCGTGAGCAGTTCTTC
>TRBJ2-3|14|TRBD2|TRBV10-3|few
CAIRPTGGTDTQYF
TGTGCCATCAGGCCTACGGGAGGGACAGATACGCAGTATTTT
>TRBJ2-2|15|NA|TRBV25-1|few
CASSVGRVYTGELFF
TGTGCCAGCAGTGTGGGCAGAGTTTACACCGGGGAGCTGTTTTTT
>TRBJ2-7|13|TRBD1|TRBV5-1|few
CASSRTGAHEQYF
TGCGCCAGCAGCCGGACAGGGGCCCACGAGCAGTACTTC
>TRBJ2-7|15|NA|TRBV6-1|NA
CASSEARGVHYEQYF
TGTGCCAGCAGTGAAGCGCGCGGGGTTCATTACGAGCAGTACTTC
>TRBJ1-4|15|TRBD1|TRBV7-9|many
CASSGRQGTHEKLFF
TGTGCCAGCAGCGGACGACAGGGGACGCATGAAAAACTGTTTTTT
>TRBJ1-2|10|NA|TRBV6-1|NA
CASGSAGYAF
TGTGCCAGCGGGTCCGCAGGCTACGCCTTC
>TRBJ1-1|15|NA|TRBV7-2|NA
CASIPRAGRHTEAFF
TGTGCCAGCATCCCTAGGGCAGGGCGGCACACTGAAGCTTTCTTT
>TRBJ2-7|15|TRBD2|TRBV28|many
CASSSASGPIYEQYF
TGTGCCAGCAGTTCAGCTAGCGGGCCGATTTACGAGCAGTACTTC
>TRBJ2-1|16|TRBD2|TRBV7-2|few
CASSSTGTSGGWGQFF
TGTGCCAGCAGCTCGACCGGGACTAGCGGGGGGTGGGGGCAGTTCTTC
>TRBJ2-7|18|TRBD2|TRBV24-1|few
CATSSGGSGSDPPYEQYF
TGTGCCACCAGCTCTGGTGGGAGCGGGAGTGATCCGCCCTACGAGCAGTACTTC
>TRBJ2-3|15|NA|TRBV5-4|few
CASTSTGEGTDTQYF
TGTGCCAGCACCTCGACAGGCGAGGGCACAGATACGCAGTATTTT
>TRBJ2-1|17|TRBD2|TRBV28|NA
CASTFPSGRGPYNEQFF
TGTGCCAGCACCTTCCCTAGCGGGAGAGGGCCCTACAATGAGCAGTTCTTC
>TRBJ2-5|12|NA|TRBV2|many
CASIDGQETQYF
TGTGCCAGCATCGATGGCCAAGAGACCCAGTACTTC
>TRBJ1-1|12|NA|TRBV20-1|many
CSATPWETEAFF
TGCAGTGCTACCCCGTGGGAGACTGAAGCTTTCTTT
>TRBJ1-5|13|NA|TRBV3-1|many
CASSQGQGQPQHF
TGTGCCAGCAGTCAGGGCCAGGGGCAGCCCCAGCATTTT
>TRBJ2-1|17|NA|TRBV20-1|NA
CSARDLSHGLIYNEQFF
TGCAGTGCTAGAGATCTCAGCCACGGGCTCATCTACAATGAGCAGTTCTTC
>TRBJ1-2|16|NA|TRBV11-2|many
CASSPGPYMENYGYTF
TGTGCCAGCAGCCCAGGTCCCTATATGGAAAACTATGGCTACACCTTC
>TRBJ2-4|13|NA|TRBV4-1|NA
CASSQPVTGPQYF
TGCGCCAGCAGCCAACCCGTTACAGGGCCGCAGTACTTC
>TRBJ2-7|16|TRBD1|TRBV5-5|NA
CASSSGRTGVAYEQYF
TGTGCCAGCAGCTCTGGGCGGACAGGGGTAGCCTACGAGCAGTACTTC